These 29 T cell receptor beta chains came from one sample sequenced in a study of cytomegalovirus exposure and HLA in healthy donors. Libraries were prepared by immunoSEQ multiplex PCR; TCRdb keeps only in-frame clonotypes and omits some of them. The table shows under 300,000 clones, with 90% occurring only once. Material: PBMCs. The receptors were gathered from a woman under 30 in good health and CMV-seronegative.

The DNA of the CDR3 is TGCGCCAGCAGCGGAGGCAGTCACAATGAGCAGTTCTTC. This sequence encodes CASSGGSHNEQFF. V and J are TRBV5-1 and TRBJ2-1, with D possibly TRBD2 on 5 matching bases. This CDR3 is built from 13 residues. Germline V gene lookup returns CDR1 SGHRS and CDR2 YFSETQ. Trimming took off 4 bases at V and 5 bases at J, with 10 bases between the two ends.

The chain employs TRBV13 and TRBJ2-2; 15 positions agree with TRBD2. The CDR3 has 19 amino acids. Germline CDR1 and CDR2: PRHDT and FYEKMQ (reference sequence). J was trimmed by 0 bases and V by 5 bases; bases with no gene match: 7. The CDR3 protein is CASSPWTSGGETNTGELFF. For the CDR3, the DNA is TGTGCCAGCAGCCCTTGGACTAGCGGGGGGGAAACGAACACCGGGGAGCTGTTTTTT.

This clone was seen only a few times. The chain has TRBV2 and TRBJ2-7; D unresolved. CDR3 length equals 15 residues. Germline V CDR1 and CDR2: SNHLY, FYNNEI. V shed 6 bases and J shed 2 bases, with 17 bases lying between them. The DNA for the CDR3 is TGTGCCAGCAGAGATGTGGTCGGGTCGCCCTACGAGCAGTACTTC. Protein product: CASRDVVGSPYEQYF. Variable domain in full (rest from reference TRBV2 and TRBJ2-7): EPEVTQTPSHQVTQMGQEVILRCVPISNHLYFYWYRQILGQKVEFLVSFYNNEISEKSEIFDDQFSVERPDGSNFTLKIRSTKLEDSAMYFCASRDVVGSPYEQYFGPGTRLTVT.

The chain couples TRBV6-5 to TRBJ2-7; 9 bases agree with TRBD1. J gave up 5 bases and V 6 bases, and 8 bases lay outside the gene matches. CDR1 is MNHEY and CDR2 is SVGAGI in the germline V gene. The CDR3 totals 14 residues. CDR3 bases: TGTGCCAGCAGACCGGGACAGGGTTCCCACGAGCAGTACGTC. This sequence encodes CASRPGQGSHEQYV.

The CDR3: CASSYGQTGELFF. In DNA, the CDR3 is TGTGCCAGCAGTTACGGCCAGACCGGGGAGCTGTTTTTT. J is TRBJ2-2 and V is TRBV6-5; D unresolved. Germline CDR1 reads MNHEY; CDR2 reads SVGAGI. This CDR3 has 13 residues. The V end was cut by 2 bases, the J end by 5 bases, with 6 bases between.

V and J are TRBV5-1 and TRBJ1-3; D unresolved. The V end lost 2 bases, the J end lost 0 bases, and 6 bases lay between the germline ends. The CDR3 is 14 amino acids. Germline CDR1 is SGHRS and CDR2 is YFSETQ. The CDR3 sequence is CASSLSDSGNTIYF. The CDR3 region has the DNA TGCGCCAGCAGCTTAAGCGACTCTGGAAACACCATATATTTT.

This rearrangement joins TRBV6-5 to TRBJ2-1; the D gene is possibly TRBD2 (5 bases). This CDR3 contains 14 residues. V gave up 2 bases and J gave up 3 bases, with 8 bases separating them. Germline V gene sequence: CDR1 MNHEY, CDR2 SVGAGI. CDR3 nucleotide sequence: TGTGCCAGCAGTTACGACTACTACTACAATGAGCAGTTCTTC. The encoded protein is CASSYDYYYNEQFF.

CDR3 region: CASRSGTGNSGNTIYF. For the CDR3, the DNA is TGCGCCAGCAGGTCCGGGACAGGTAACTCTGGAAACACCATATATTTT. The chain recombines TRBV5-1 with TRBJ1-3; 8 nucleotides agree with TRBD1. The germline V gene has CDR1 SGHRS and CDR2 YFSETQ. This CDR3 spans 16 amino acids. The J segment lost 0 bases and the V segment lost 5 bases, leaving 7 bases of the junction unmatched.

The rearrangement uses TRBV2 and TRBJ2-5; 7 bases agree with TRBD1. CDR3 length: 13 amino acids. Germline CDR1 and CDR2: SNHLY and FYNNEI. The J segment lost 2 bases and the V segment lost 6 bases, leaving 3 bases of the junction unmatched. CDR3: CASRGTVQETQYF. CDR3 in DNA: TGTGCCAGCAGGGGGACAGTTCAAGAGACCCAGTACTTC. Variable domain in full (rest from reference TRBV2 and TRBJ2-5): EPEVTQTPSHQVTQMGQEVILRCVPISNHLYFYWYRQILGQKVEFLVSFYNNEISEKSEIFDDQFSVERPDGSNFTLKIRSTKLEDSAMYFCASRGTVQETQYFGPGTRLLVL.

The chain combines TRBV5-6 with TRBJ1-4, with TRBD1 identical over 9 bases. Germline V gene sequence: CDR1 SGHDT, CDR2 YYEEEE. Losses at the gene ends were 4 bases for V and 7 bases for J; bases not matched to a gene: 5. The CDR3 extends over 14 amino acids. The CDR3 DNA follows: TGTGCCAGCAGCGAAACAGGGGGCGGTGAAAAACTGTTTTTT. This sequence encodes CASSETGGGEKLFF.

V and J are TRBV6-5 and TRBJ2-7; D perhaps matches TRBD1 (5 bases). The CDR3 runs 13 residues. Germline V gene data show CDR1 as MNHEY and CDR2 as SVGAGI. Deletions cut 4 bases from V and 4 bases from J, with 11 bases between. As DNA, the CDR3 is TGTGCCAGCAGTTTAGGACATGGTTACGAGCAGTACTTC. Translation gives CASSLGHGYEQYF.

The chain carries TRBV4-3 and TRBJ2-3; 7 bases match TRBD1. The junction had 8 bases not matched to a gene; V was cut back by 0 bases and J by 2 bases. Per germline, CDR1 LGHNA and CDR2 YSLEER. This CDR3 is 17 amino acids long. CDR3: CASSQDLTGWSTDTQYF. CDR3 coding DNA: TGCGCCAGCAGCCAAGATCTGACAGGGTGGTCCACAGATACGCAGTATTTT.

This clone has only a few counts. This chain joins TRBV2 and TRBJ1-6; D is perhaps TRBD1 (5 bases). V lost 2 bases and J 5 bases, leaving 13 bases between the germline ends. The CDR3 is 16 residues long. CDR1 and CDR2 from the germline V gene are SNHLY and FYNNEI. CDR3 in amino acids: CASSELRGSNNSPLHF. The CDR3 coding sequence is TGTGCCAGCAGTGAACTTAGGGGATCAAATAATTCACCCCTCCACTTT.

This rearrangement joins TRBV21-1 to TRBJ2-7; the D call TRBD2 from the table was never checked on the DNA. TRBV21-1 is shown as a pseudogene. The CDR3 totals 12 residues. In DNA, the CDR3 is TGTGCCAGCAGCAACCCCCGAGGAGGGCAGTACGTC. It encodes CASSNPRGGQYV.

The chain recombines TRBV28 with TRBJ2-1; weak D call: TRBD1 (6 bases). V lost 1 base and J 5 bases, leaving 12 bases between the germline ends. The CDR3 runs 15 residues. CDR1 is MDHEN and CDR2 is SYDVKM in the germline V gene. CDR3 sequence (DNA): TGTGCCAGCAGTTTATACAGGGTTAGTGACAATGAGCAGTTCTTC. Amino acid sequence: CASSLYRVSDNEQFF.

The chain couples TRBV28 to TRBJ1-6; 8 positions agree with TRBD1. The CDR3 totals 13 residues. After removal of 6 bases from V and 7 bases from J, the junction contained 2 bases not matched to a gene. CDR1 is MDHEN and CDR2 is SYDVKM in the germline V gene. The CDR3 nucleotides are TGTGCCAGCAGAGGACAGGGAAATTCACCCCTCCACTTT. Encoded protein: CASRGQGNSPLHF. Full variable domain (missing parts from reference TRBV28 and TRBJ1-6): DVKVTQSSRYLVKRTGEKVFLECVQDMDHENMFWYRQDPGLGLRLIYFSYDVKMKEKGDIPEGYSVSREKKERFSLILESASTNQTSMYLCASRGQGNSPLHFGNGTRLTVT.

This clone was observed at least ten times. The chain couples TRBV6-5 to TRBJ1-2, with a possible D match to TRBD1 (6 bases). The CDR3 runs to 16 residues. The germline V and J ends were trimmed by 0 bases and 7 bases, with 18 bases remaining between them. Looked up from germline, CDR1 is MNHEY and CDR2 is SVGAGI. CDR3 DNA sequence: TGTGCCAGCAGTTACTCAGGAGAAACAGGGTTACGTGGCTACACCTTC. Translated: CASSYSGETGLRGYTF.

As for this clone: At one boundary the junction diverges from the germline segment, which might be a read error. V usage is TRBV28 and J usage is TRBJ2-3; the D gene is possibly TRBD1 (5 bases). The V gene's germline CDR1 is MDHEN and CDR2 SYDVKM. CDR3 size: 14 residues. The CDR3 region is CASSFRQLTYTQYF. CDR3 DNA: TGTGCCAGCAGTTTCAGACAGCTCACATATACGCAGTATTTT.

The chain recombines TRBV28 with TRBJ2-5; D might be TRBD2 (5 bases). V shed 2 bases and J shed 5 bases, with 9 bases lying between them. Germline V CDR1 and CDR2: MDHEN, SYDVKM. This CDR3 has 13 residues. CDR3 loop: CASSLRGYETQYF. CDR3 in DNA: TGTGCCAGCAGTTTACGAGGGTACGAGACCCAGTACTTC.

This clone was observed a few times. This CDR3 reads CASSINRGNQPQHF. CDR3 DNA: TGTGCCAGCAGTATTAACAGGGGCAATCAGCCCCAGCATTTT. The V call is TRBV28, the J call TRBJ1-5; weak D call: TRBD1 (6 bases). There are 14 residues in the CDR3. Per germline, CDR1 MDHEN and CDR2 SYDVKM. The V end lost 5 bases, the J end lost 2 bases, and 10 bases lay between the germline ends. Combining the CDR3 with reference TRBV28 and TRBJ1-5 gives the whole variable domain DVKVTQSSRYLVKRTGEKVFLECVQDMDHENMFWYRQDPGLGLRLIYFSYDVKMKEKGDIPEGYSVSREKKERFSLILESASTNQTSMYLCASSINRGNQPQHFGDGTRLSIL.

The chain is built from TRBV5-1 and TRBJ2-7; D call uncertain. Trimming stripped 0 bases from V and 2 bases from J, with 9 bases between. Germline lookup yields CDR1 SGHRS and CDR2 YFSETQ. This CDR3 has 14 amino acids. CDR3 region: CASSLGLRAYEQYF. As DNA, the CDR3 is TGCGCCAGCAGCTTGGGTCTAAGAGCCTACGAGCAGTACTTC.

V is TRBV29-1 and J is TRBJ2-3; 7 bases are shared with TRBD1. J was trimmed by 6 bases and V by 2 bases; bases with no gene match: 2. Germline loops: CDR1 SQVTM, CDR2 ANQGSEA. This CDR3 contains 12 residues. As DNA, the CDR3 is TGCAGCGTTGAACAGGGGGAGGATACGCAGTATTTT. This translates into CSVEQGEDTQYF.

The genes are TRBV15 and TRBJ2-5; the match to TRBD1 covers 7 bases. V was pared by 0 bases and J by 9 bases, with 25 bases of the junction left unmatched. Germline CDR1 is LNHNV and CDR2 is YYDKDF (reference sequence). The CDR3 consists of 20 residues. In DNA, the CDR3 is TGTGCCACCAGCAGAGATATTTTCGGGACAGTGATCACTCTATTCAGGGCCCAGTACTTC. This gives the protein CATSRDIFGTVITLFRAQYF.

The chain couples TRBV5-1 to TRBJ1-1; weak D call: TRBD1 (5 bases). Trimming pared 0 bases from V and 5 bases from J, leaving 14 bases between. CDR3 length equals 15 residues. Germline-derived CDR1 and CDR2 are SGHRS and YFSETQ. The CDR3 loop is CASSLDGAPSTEAFF. The CDR3 DNA reads TGCGCCAGCAGCTTGGATGGGGCGCCATCGACTGAAGCTTTCTTT.

The gene calls are TRBV9 and TRBJ2-1; TRBD1 might be the D (6 bases). The CDR3 has 14 residues. Germline CDR1 and CDR2: SGDLS and YYNGEE. V lost 2 bases to trimming and J lost 10 bases, with 16 bases between them. CDR3 residues: CASSVGTRINEQFF. In DNA form, the CDR3 reads TGTGCCAGCAGCGTTGGGACAAGGATTAACGAGCAGTTCTTC.

The chain has TRBV7-9 and TRBJ2-3; unclear D gene. The CDR3 is made up of 16 amino acids. Trimming shortened V by 1 base and J by 3 bases, and 14 bases separated the two germline ends. In germline, CDR1 is SEHNR, CDR2 FQNEAQ (reference sequence). The CDR3 loop is CASSLGVGVVTDTQYF. Written as DNA, the CDR3 is TGTGCCAGCAGCTTAGGAGTGGGCGTGGTTACAGATACGCAGTATTTT. Drawing the rest from reference TRBV7-9 and TRBJ2-3, the complete variable domain is DTGVSQNPRHKITKRGQNVTFRCDPISEHNRLYWYRQTLGQGPEFLTYFQNEAQLEKSRLLSDRFSAERPKGSFSTLEIQRTEQGDSAMYLCASSLGVGVVTDTQYFGPGTRLTVL.

V gene TRBV4-1 combines with J gene TRBJ2-3; 8 bases line up with TRBD2. The CDR3 is made up of 16 amino acids. From germline, CDR1 is MGHRA and CDR2 YSYEKL. Trimming cost V 2 bases and J 5 bases; bases outside gene matches: 9. The CDR3 loop is CASSQSTGGARDTQYF. CDR3 DNA sequence: TGCGCCAGCAGCCAATCCACGGGGGGGGCGAGAGATACGCAGTATTTT.

The chain uses TRBV19 and TRBJ2-5; D is unclear. Germline V gives CDR1 LNHDA, CDR2 SQIVND (reference sequence). The CDR3 contains 16 residues. Trimming cost V 5 bases and J 1 base, with 17 bases left between them. In nucleotides, the CDR3 is TGTGCCAGTAGTCCCCGAGTTTTTGAGGCCCAAGAGACCCAGTACTTC. It codes for CASSPRVFEAQETQYF.

This rearrangement joins TRBV28 to TRBJ1-4; TRBD1 matches 7 bases. Unmatched junction bases numbered 11, after V lost 7 bases and J lost 0 bases. Germline lookup yields CDR1 MDHEN and CDR2 SYDVKM. This CDR3 is built from 17 residues. DNA for the CDR3: TGTGCCAGCACCCGAACAGGGGCCCGCCCAACTAATGAAAAACTGTTTTTT. As protein: CASTRTGARPTNEKLFF.